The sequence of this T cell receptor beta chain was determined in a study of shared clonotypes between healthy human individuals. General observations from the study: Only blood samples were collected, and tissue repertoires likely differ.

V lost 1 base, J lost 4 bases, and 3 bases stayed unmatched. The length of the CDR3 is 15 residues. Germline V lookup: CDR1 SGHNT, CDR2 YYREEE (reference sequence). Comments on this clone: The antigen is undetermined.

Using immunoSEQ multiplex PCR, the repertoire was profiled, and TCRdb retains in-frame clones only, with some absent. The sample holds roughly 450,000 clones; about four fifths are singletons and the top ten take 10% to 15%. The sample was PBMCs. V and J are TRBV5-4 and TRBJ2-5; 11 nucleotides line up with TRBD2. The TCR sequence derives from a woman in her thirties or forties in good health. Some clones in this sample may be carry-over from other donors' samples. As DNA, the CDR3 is TGTGCCAGCAGCTTGACTAGCGGGAGTGGAGAGACCCAGTACTTC. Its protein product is CASSLTSGSGETQYF.